This T cell receptor (beta chain) appears in the sequencing data of a study of OX40 agonist ivuxolimab in advanced cancers. General observations from the study: Dosing at 0.1 to 3.0 mg/kg was accompanied by clonal expansion of CD4+ and CD8+ blood T cells by week 6.

The table came from immunoSEQ multiplex PCR; TCRdb's copy has only in-frame clones and leaves some out. Of more than 20,000 clones in the sample, about 82% were seen once. Germline V gene lookup returns CDR1 ENHRY and CDR2 SYGVKD. This CDR3 has 20 residues. Trimming took 4 bases from V and 0 from J, leaving 25 bases between them. For this clone: Its specificity is unknown.

Source: CD4+ or CD8+ T cells sorted from blood, taken in a trial of the OX40 agonist ivuxolimab. The sequence was collected from an adult with an advanced solid tumor such as melanoma, head and neck, liver or kidney cancer. The genes are TRBV10-3 and TRBJ1-5, with D perhaps matching TRBD1 (5 bases). CDR3 sequence: CAISGSFVSTTANSNQPQHF. In nucleotides, the CDR3 is TGTGCCATCAGTGGATCCTTTGTGTCCACGACAGCAAATAGCAATCAGCCCCAGCATTTT.